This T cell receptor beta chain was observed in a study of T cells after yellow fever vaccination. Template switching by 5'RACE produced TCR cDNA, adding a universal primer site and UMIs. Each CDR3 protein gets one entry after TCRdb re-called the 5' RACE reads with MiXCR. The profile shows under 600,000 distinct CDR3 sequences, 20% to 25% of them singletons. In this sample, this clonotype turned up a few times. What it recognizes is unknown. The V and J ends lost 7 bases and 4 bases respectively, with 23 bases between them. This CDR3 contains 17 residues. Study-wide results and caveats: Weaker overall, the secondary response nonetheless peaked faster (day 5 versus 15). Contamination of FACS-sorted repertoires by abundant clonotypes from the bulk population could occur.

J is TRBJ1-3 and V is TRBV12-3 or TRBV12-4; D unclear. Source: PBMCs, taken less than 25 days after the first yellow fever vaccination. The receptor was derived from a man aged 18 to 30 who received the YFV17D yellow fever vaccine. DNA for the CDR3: TGTGCCAGCAATCCTCCCGACGGAGCAGCTGGGGGAAACACCATATATTTT. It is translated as CASNPPDGAAGGNTIYF.